These 14 T cell receptor beta chains originate from one sample sequenced in a study of radiotherapy plus CTLA-4 blockade in lung cancer. Only in-frame clones appear in the TCRdb table, and some are missing; sequencing was by immunoSEQ multiplex PCR. Of 45,000 to 55,000 clones listed, 76% are singletons. The sample consisted of peripheral blood, taken from a patient treated with radiotherapy plus ipilimumab. The origin of the receptors is a human donor with non-small cell lung cancer who had stable disease on radiotherapy plus ipilimumab.

The genes are TRBV7-2 and TRBJ1-4; D uncertain. Trimming took off 0 bases at V and 4 bases at J, with 9 bases between the two ends. Germline-derived CDR1 and CDR2 are SGHTA and FQGNSA. The CDR3 has 15 amino acids. CDR3 amino acids: CASSLAGLGNEKLFF. As DNA, the CDR3 is TGTGCCAGCAGCTTAGCAGGGCTCGGTAATGAAAAACTGTTTTTT.

This chain joins TRBV30 and TRBJ1-5; tentatively, D is TRBD1 (6 bases). CDR3 length equals 12 residues. Germline assignment: CDR1 GTSNPN and CDR2 SVGIG (reference sequence). The V gene lost 7 bases and the J gene lost 3 bases, with 10 bases spanning the gap. This chain's CDR3 is CASGQINQPQHF. In DNA, the CDR3 is TGTGCCTCCGGACAGATCAATCAGCCCCAGCATTTT.

The V call is TRBV7-8, the J call TRBJ1-2, with no clear D. The V and J ends lost 1 base and 0 bases respectively, with 15 bases between them. The length of the CDR3 is 17 residues. The V gene's germline CDR1 is SGHVS and CDR2 FQNEAQ. CDR3 DNA: TGTGCCAGCAGCTTAGGGAGGACCCGTTTGACTAACTATGGCTACACCTTC. Translated: CASSLGRTRLTNYGYTF.

This sequence joins TRBV7-2 and TRBJ1-5; 7 nucleotides match TRBD1. Trimming removed 1 base from V and 2 bases from J; junction bases left unmatched: 2. The length of the CDR3 is 15 residues. Germline CDR1 is SGHTA and CDR2 is FQGNSA. CDR3 sequence (DNA): TGTGCCAGCAGCTTAGGAGGGGGCGGCAATCAGCCCCAGCATTTT. Protein product: CASSLGGGGNQPQHF.

This chain uses TRBV5-1 with TRBJ1-1; no clear D. The CDR3 totals 16 residues. Germline V CDR1 and CDR2: SGHRS, YFSETQ. V gave up 0 bases and J gave up 1 base, with 13 bases separating them. In nucleotides, the CDR3 is TGCGCCAGCAGCTTGGTAGAGAGGCAAGCGAACACTGAAGCTTTCTTT. This encodes CASSLVERQANTEAFF. Supplemented by reference TRBV5-1 and TRBJ1-1, the full variable domain reads KAGVTQTPRYLIKTRGQQVTLSCSPISGHRSVSWYQQTPGQGLQFLFEYFSETQRNKGNFPGRFSGRQFSNSRSEMNVSTLELGDSALYLCASSLVERQANTEAFFGQGTRLTVV.

The chain carries TRBV18 and TRBJ1-1, with TRBD1 matching over 7 bases. J lost 6 bases, V lost 2 bases, and 9 bases had no gene match. The germline CDR1 and CDR2 sequences are KGHSH and LQKENI. This CDR3 comprises 15 residues. The chain's CDR3 is CASSPGDRVLPEAFF. Here the CDR3 DNA reads TGTGCCAGCTCACCAGGGGACAGAGTCCTACCTGAAGCTTTCTTT.

The rearrangement joins TRBV7-8 to TRBJ2-5; the D gene is possibly TRBD2 (6 bases). The CDR3 has 15 amino acids. V shed 1 base and J shed 4 bases, with 13 bases lying between them. The germline V gene encodes CDR1 SGHVS and CDR2 FQNEAQ. CDR3 protein: CASSLGGTPGETQYF. The CDR3 nucleotides read TGTGCCAGCAGCTTAGGCGGGACTCCGGGAGAGACCCAGTACTTC.

The V gene is TRBV6-5, the J gene TRBJ1-1; TRBD1 might be the D (6 bases). Germline-derived CDR1 and CDR2 are MNHEY and SVGAGI. The CDR3 spans 14 residues. Between the trimmed V and J ends, which lost 1 base and 5 bases, there was a span of 11 bases. The CDR3 protein is CASSYFGTTTEAFF. CDR3 coding DNA: TGTGCCAGCAGTTACTTTGGGACAACGACTGAAGCTTTCTTT.

This rearrangement joins TRBV7-2 to TRBJ1-2; tentatively, D is TRBD1 (6 bases). Germline V gene lookup returns CDR1 SGHTA and CDR2 FQGNSA. Trimming took 5 bases from V and 5 from J, leaving 15 bases between them. This CDR3 region has 14 residues. CDR3 DNA sequence: TGTGCCAGCAGCCAAAGACAGGTGTTATATGGCTACACCTTC. Translating gives CASSQRQVLYGYTF. The variable domain in full, completed from reference TRBV7-2 and TRBJ1-2, reads GAGVSQSPSNKVTEKGKDVELRCDPISGHTALYWYRQSLGQGLEFLIYFQGNSAPDKSGLPSDRFSAERTGGSVSTLTIQRTQQEDSAVYLCASSQRQVLYGYTFGSGTRLTVV.

The chain uses TRBV25-1 and TRBJ2-7; D gene ambiguous. Germline V gives CDR1 MGHDK, CDR2 SYGVNS. The CDR3 has 11 residues. The V gene lost 3 bases and the J gene lost 4 bases, with 4 bases spanning the gap. The CDR3 nucleotides are TGTGCCAGCAGTGATTATTACGAGCAGTACTTC. As protein: CASSDYYEQYF.

The J gene is TRBJ1-6, the V gene TRBV18; possibly TRBD1 for D (5 bases). Between the trimmed V and J ends, which lost 3 bases and 4 bases, there was a span of 10 bases. This CDR3 is 15 amino acids long. CDR1 and CDR2 (germline): KGHSH, LQKENI. The CDR3 DNA follows: TGTGCCAGCTCACCGAGGGGCAGTTATAATTCACCCCTCCACTTT. The encoded protein is CASSPRGSYNSPLHF.

This clone was seen a few times. J is TRBJ1-2 and V is TRBV6-1, with D hard to call. CDR1 is MNHNS and CDR2 is SASEGT in the germline V gene. V shed 2 bases and J shed 3 bases, with 10 bases lying between them. The CDR3 runs to 14 residues. CDR3 sequence reads: CASSESQAYYGYTF. CDR3 nucleotides: TGTGCCAGCAGTGAATCTCAGGCTTACTATGGCTACACCTTC.

The rearrangement links TRBV5-4 to TRBJ2-1; TRBD2 matches 10 bases. The CDR3 spans 16 residues. Germline trimming cut 0 bases from V and 9 bases from J; bases unmatched to any gene: 9. Germline V gene data show CDR1 as SGHNT and CDR2 as YYREEE (reference sequence). The CDR3 coding sequence is TGTGCCAGCAGCTTGGGAAGCGGGGGGGCCATAGGTGAGCAGTTCTTC. This codes for CASSLGSGGAIGEQFF.

This clone was observed a single time. The chain has TRBV5-4 and TRBJ1-2, with 10 bases that match TRBD1. Germline CDR1 and CDR2: SGHNT and YYREEE (reference sequence). Unmatched junction bases numbered 9, after V lost 4 bases and J lost 0 bases. This CDR3 contains 17 residues. In DNA form, the CDR3 reads TGTGCCAGCAGCCCTGACAGGGGGCGAGAGACTAACTATGGCTACACCTTC. Protein product: CASSPDRGRETNYGYTF.